These T cell receptor beta chains were read from a single sample in a study of cytomegalovirus exposure and HLA in healthy donors. Clones were sequenced by immunoSEQ multiplex PCR, and TCRdb holds only the in-frame ones, with some missing. The sample yields 90,000 to 120,000 clones, over 70% seen once. The material sequenced was PBMCs. The receptors here all came from a young man in good health and CMV-seronegative. Both conserved end residues are part of each CDR3. A D gene is named only where the DNA matches it firmly. Expanded clones are given a class, and other clones once, few, many or no size at all.

j_call | d_call | v_call | clone_size | cdr3_nt | cdr3_aa
TRBJ2-3 | . | TRBV5-4 | . | TGTGCCAGCAGCAAACCGGGAGACTATCGCACAGATACGCAGTATTTT | CASSKPGDYRTDTQYF
TRBJ1-2 | . | TRBV7-9 | . | TGTTCCAGCAGCCCCGCCGCACTGGTTGGCTACACCTTC | CSSSPAALVGYTF
TRBJ2-7 | . | TRBV2 | . | TGTGCCAGCCTCGGGCAGGGCGGTAACGAGCAGTACTTC | CASLGQGGNEQYF
TRBJ2-5 | . | TRBV2 | few | TGTGCCAGCTCGGTTAATAAAGAGACCCAGTACTTC | CASSVNKETQYF
TRBJ2-7 | . | TRBV19 | once | TGTGCCAGTAGCGAGACCTATTCCAGGGATTACGAGCAGTACTTC | CASSETYSRDYEQYF
TRBJ2-3 | TRBD2 | TRBV6-4 | . | TGTGCCAGCAGTGACTCGCGGGAGACAGATACGCAGTATTTT | CASSDSRETDTQYF
TRBJ2-5 | . | TRBV5-6 | . | TGTGCCAGCAGCTTAGGTGGAGGAGCCGACGACCAGTACTTC | CASSLGGGADDQYF
TRBJ1-1 | . | TRBV18 | . | TGTGCCAGTTCGCAGGGGACAAGAGCTTTCTTT | CASSQGTRAFF
TRBJ2-1 | TRBD2 | TRBV7-3 | . | TGTGCCAGCAGCCCCACGGCGGGAGTGACAAATGAGCAGTTCTTC | CASSPTAGVTNEQFF
TRBJ2-7 | TRBD2 | TRBV7-6 | . | TGTGCCAGCAGCCCGGGGAGCGGCGGGGGGGAGCAGTACTTC | CASSPGSGGGEQYF
TRBJ2-7 | . | TRBV11-2 | . | TGTGCCAGCAGCTTAGTATACGAGCAGTACTTC | CASSLVYEQYF
TRBJ1-1 | TRBD1 | TRBV10-1 | . | TGCGCCAGCAGTCAAGACAGGGTTCCCTCGGAAGCTTTCTTT | CASSQDRVPSEAFF
TRBJ1-1 | . | TRBV19 | few | TGTGCCAGTAGTAAGACCCGCACAGGGAACACTGAAGCTTTCTTT | CASSKTRTGNTEAFF
TRBJ2-1 | . | TRBV5-1 | . | TGCGCCAGCAGCCCTGGGCCAAGCCAGAATGAGCAGTTCTTC | CASSPGPSQNEQFF
TRBJ2-7 | . | TRBV19 | . | TGTGCCAGTAGTATCGTCGGGAGCTCCTACGAGCAGTACTTC | CASSIVGSSYEQYF
TRBJ1-3 | TRBD1 | TRBV7-2 | few | TGTGCCAGCAGCCTAACAGGGGTGTCAGGAAACACCATATATTTT | CASSLTGVSGNTIYF
TRBJ1-1 | . | TRBV6-5 | . | TGTGCCATCGGGGCAGGGGACACTGAAGCTTTCTTT | CAIGAGDTEAFF
TRBJ2-7 | . | TRBV30 | . | TGTGCCTGGAGTCCTGAGGCTTCCGCCTACGAGCAGTACTTC | CAWSPEASAYEQYF
TRBJ2-1 | TRBD2 | TRBV5-4 | . | TGTGCCAGCAGCTTGGCGGCGGGAGGGCCGGGAAATGAGCAGTTCTTC | CASSLAAGGPGNEQFF